The TCR beta chain described here comes from a study of CD8 T cells in ankylosing spondylitis (TCRdb year 2017). As for the study more broadly: The study profiled T cell receptor beta repertoires in healthy donors and ankylosing spondylitis patients to find disease-linked TCR variants. The full study cohort comprised about 25 ankylosing spondylitis patients and some 100 healthy donors. Peripheral blood was sampled, and synovial fluid was also collected from ankylosing spondylitis patients.

Sequencing instrument: Illumina HiSeq 2500. TCR beta libraries were prepared by quantitative 5'-RACE with molecular barcodes. As for how the authors treated the data: Disease-linked TCR variants were identified with a new computational method built on a probabilistic model of VDJ rearrangement. Through fastp at Q25 and MiXCR, TCRdb rebuilt clones from the public reads, retaining in-frame beta chains. Entries that share a CDR3 protein sequence are merged under the most common genes and DNA. These V and J calls derive from TCRdb rather than the authors' analysis. Present in this sample are some 130,000 distinct CDR3 sequences, about a tenth of which were seen just once. The biggest ten clones account for 3.3% of the sample. In this sample, this clonotype turned up many times. The specificity of this receptor is unknown. No much larger clone exists at a distance of one base, and base qualities are not known.

Broad study findings and their caveats: Some TCR beta motif variants had previously been reported in synovial fluid and blood of reactive arthritis patients, which suggested common disease-initiation mechanisms. The disease-linked clones had a CD8+ phenotype and were found at relatively low frequencies in peripheral blood. Blood from ankylosing spondylitis patients appeared to be characterized by a TCR beta motif made up of seven or eight highly homologous amino acid variants. The disease-linked clones were reported to be significantly enriched in matched synovial fluid samples from ankylosing spondylitis patients.

Sequenced: blood, either unsorted or a sorted T cell fraction (not recorded which). This clonotype was obtained from a male donor with ankylosing spondylitis or in good health (not recorded which).

The CDR3 loop reads CASSFQGSSYEQYF. The DNA is as follows: TGTGCCAGCAGCTTTCAGGGTAGCTCCTACGAGCAGTACTTC. The receptor chain draws on TRBV13 and TRBJ2-7, and the D gene may be TRBD1, 5 bases matching. According to the germline V gene (reference sequence), CDR1 reads PRHDT and CDR2 reads FYEKMQ. V loses 3 bases, J loses 0 bases, and the germline ends lie 9 bases apart. The CDR3 numbers 14 residues from cysteine through phenylalanine. The DNA shown is the 42-base CDR3, in frame from base 1.